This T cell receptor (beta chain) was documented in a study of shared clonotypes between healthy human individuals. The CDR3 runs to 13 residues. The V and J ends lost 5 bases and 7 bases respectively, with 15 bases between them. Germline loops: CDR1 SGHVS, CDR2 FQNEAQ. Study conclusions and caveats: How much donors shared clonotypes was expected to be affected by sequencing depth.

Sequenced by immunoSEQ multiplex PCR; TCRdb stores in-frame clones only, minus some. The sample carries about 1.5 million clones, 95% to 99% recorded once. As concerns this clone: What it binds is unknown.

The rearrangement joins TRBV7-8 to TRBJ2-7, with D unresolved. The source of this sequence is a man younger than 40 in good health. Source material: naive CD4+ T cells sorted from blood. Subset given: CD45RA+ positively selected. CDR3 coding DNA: TGTGCCAGCAGCATGGATATATTCACGGAGCAGTACTTC. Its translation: CASSMDIFTEQYF.